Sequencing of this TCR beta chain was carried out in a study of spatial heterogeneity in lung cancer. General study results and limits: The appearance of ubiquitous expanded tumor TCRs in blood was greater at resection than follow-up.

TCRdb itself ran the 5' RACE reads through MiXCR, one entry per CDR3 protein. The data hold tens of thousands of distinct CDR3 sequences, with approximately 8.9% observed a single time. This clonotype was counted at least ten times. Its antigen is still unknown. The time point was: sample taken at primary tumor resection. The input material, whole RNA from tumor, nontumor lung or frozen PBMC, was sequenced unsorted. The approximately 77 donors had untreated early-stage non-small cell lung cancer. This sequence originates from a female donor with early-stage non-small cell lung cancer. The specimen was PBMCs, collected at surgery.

The CDR3 sequence: CASSLVGYYEQYF. The CDR3 DNA reads as TGTGCCAGCAGTTTGGTAGGATACTACGAGCAGTACTTC. The V call is TRBV28, the J call TRBJ2-7; no reliable D call. Germline loops: CDR1 MDHEN, CDR2 SYDVKM. V was clipped by 3 bases and J by 3 bases, with 9 bases between them. The CDR3 loop spans 13 amino acids.